The text below deals with one T cell receptor beta chain. Its antigen is not identified. The repertoire was sequenced with immunoSEQ multiplex PCR; TCRdb's copy has only in-frame clones and lacks some. The table shows approximately 34,000 clones, with approximately 89% occurring only once. The data originate from a study of a mutant IDH1 vaccine in newly diagnosed glioma. The study's findings and limits: Top-clonotype changes in peripheral T cells seemed unrelated to pseudoprogression.

The sample's time point: week 47, end of study. All doses held 300 ug of mutant IDH1 20-mer peptide, with topical imiquimod. This specimen consisted of PBMCs, obtained from a glioma patient whose treatment included an IDH1 peptide vaccine. This clonotype was obtained from a man aged 35 to 55 with glioma.

The CDR3 DNA is TGTGCCAGCAGTTACTCTACGGGACGGACTGAAGCTTTCTTT. Translating gives CASSYSTGRTEAFF. The V gene is TRBV6-5, the J gene TRBJ1-1; D is possibly TRBD1 (5 bases). The germline V gene encodes CDR1 MNHEY and CDR2 SVGAGI. Trimming removed 0 bases at V and 5 bases at J, with 10 bases between. The CDR3 runs 14 residues.